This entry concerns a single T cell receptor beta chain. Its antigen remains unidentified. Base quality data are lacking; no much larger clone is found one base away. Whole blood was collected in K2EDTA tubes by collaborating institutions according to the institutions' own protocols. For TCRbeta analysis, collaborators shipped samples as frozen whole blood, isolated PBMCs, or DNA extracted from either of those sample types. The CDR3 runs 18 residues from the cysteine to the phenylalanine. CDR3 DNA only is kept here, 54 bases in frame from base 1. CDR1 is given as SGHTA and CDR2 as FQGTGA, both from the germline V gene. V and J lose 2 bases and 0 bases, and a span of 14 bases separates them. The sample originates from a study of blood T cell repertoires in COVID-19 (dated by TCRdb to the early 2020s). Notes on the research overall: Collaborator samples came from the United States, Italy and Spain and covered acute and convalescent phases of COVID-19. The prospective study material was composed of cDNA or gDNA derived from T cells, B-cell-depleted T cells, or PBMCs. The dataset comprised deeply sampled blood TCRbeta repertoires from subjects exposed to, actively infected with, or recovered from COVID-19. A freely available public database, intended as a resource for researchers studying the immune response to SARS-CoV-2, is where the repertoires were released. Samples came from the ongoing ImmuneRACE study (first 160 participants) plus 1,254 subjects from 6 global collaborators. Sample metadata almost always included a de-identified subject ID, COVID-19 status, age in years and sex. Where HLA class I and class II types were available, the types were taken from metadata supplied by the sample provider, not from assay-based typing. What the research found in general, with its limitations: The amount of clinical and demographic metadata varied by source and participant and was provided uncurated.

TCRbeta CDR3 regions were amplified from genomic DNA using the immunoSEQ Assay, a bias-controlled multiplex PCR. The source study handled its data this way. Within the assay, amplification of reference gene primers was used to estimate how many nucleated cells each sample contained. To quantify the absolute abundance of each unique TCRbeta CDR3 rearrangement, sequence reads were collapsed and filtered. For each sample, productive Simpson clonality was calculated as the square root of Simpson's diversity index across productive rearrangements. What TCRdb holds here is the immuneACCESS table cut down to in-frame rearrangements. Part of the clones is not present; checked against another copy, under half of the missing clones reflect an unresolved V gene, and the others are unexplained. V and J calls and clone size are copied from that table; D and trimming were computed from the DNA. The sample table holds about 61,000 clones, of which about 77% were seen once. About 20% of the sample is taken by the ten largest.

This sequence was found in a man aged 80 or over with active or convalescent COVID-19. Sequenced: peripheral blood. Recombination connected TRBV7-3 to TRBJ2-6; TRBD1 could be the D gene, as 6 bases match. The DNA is TGTGCCAGCAGCTTATCCCCAGGACAGTACTCTGGGGCCAACGTCCTGACTTTC. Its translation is CASSLSPGQYSGANVLTF.